Detailed here is one TCR beta chain. The entry originates in a study of T cell changes during pregnancy in multiple sclerosis. This CDR3 spans 15 amino acids. Trimming removed 3 bases from V and 0 bases from J; junction bases left unmatched: 2. Germline CDR1 and CDR2: SGDLS and YYNGEE. The data were produced by immunoSEQ multiplex PCR, yet TCRdb's version contains in-frame clones alone and is incomplete. The sample shows 60,000 or so clones, about 92% of them seen only once. J is TRBJ2-7 and V is TRBV9; TRBD2 matches at 11 bases. The sequence was obtained from a female donor with multiple sclerosis, enrolled in a pregnancy study. Sequences were derived from peripheral blood, sampled in the first trimester of pregnancy. The CDR3 is CASSEGTSGSYEQYF. The CDR3 DNA reads TGTGCCAGCAGCGAGGGGACTAGCGGCTCCTACGAGCAGTACTTC. The whole variable domain, filled in from reference TRBV9 and TRBJ2-7, reads DSGVTQTPKHLITATGQRVTLRCSPRSGDLSVYWYQQSLDQGLQFLIQYYNGEERAKGNILERFSAQQFPDLHSELNLSSLELGDSALYFCASSEGTSGSYEQYFGPGTRLTVT.